This is a list of T cell receptor beta chains from one sample in a study of T cell changes during pregnancy in multiple sclerosis. TCRdb's table, derived via immunoSEQ multiplex PCR, lists solely in-frame clones and lacks some. The data contain around 45,000 clones, 75% to 90% of them singletons. This sample comprised CD8+ T cells from peripheral blood mononuclear cells, obtained in the second trimester of pregnancy. Every receptor here comes from a female donor with multiple sclerosis, enrolled in a pregnancy study. CDR3s include the opening cysteine and the closing phenylalanine or tryptophan. The order of the fields is D gene, clone size, J gene, V gene, CDR3 protein, CDR3 DNA. The D gene is left open where the match is weak. Size values are once, few and many counts, or a class for expanded clones, and some rows have none.

>.|.|TRBJ1-2|TRBV5-8
CASSSLRWAEPQGYTF
TGTGCCAGCAGCTCGCTAAGGTGGGCAGAGCCCCAGGGCTACACCTTC
>.|.|TRBJ1-1|TRBV12-5
CASGRGGGMNTEAFF
TGTGCTAGTGGCCGAGGGGGGGGGATGAACACTGAAGCTTTCTTT
>.|.|TRBJ1-1|TRBV5-1
CASSLVRIAGNTEAFF
TGCGCCAGCAGCTTGGTTAGAATCGCCGGGAACACTGAAGCTTTCTTT
>.|.|TRBJ2-7|TRBV4-2
CASSPAYSYEQYF
TGTGCCAGCAGCCCCGCCTACTCCTACGAGCAGTACTTC
>.|.|TRBJ2-4|TRBV13
CASSLASQGAKNIQYF
TGTGCCAGCAGCTTAGCGTCCCAGGGGGCCAAAAACATTCAGTACTTC
>.|.|TRBJ1-4|TRBV13
CASSPHTEKLFF
TGTGCCAGCAGCCCTCACACGGAGAAACTGTTTTTT
>TRBD1|.|TRBJ2-5|TRBV6-5
CASSDDRVETQYF
TGTGCCAGCAGCGACGACAGGGTCGAGACCCAGTACTTC
>.|.|TRBJ2-2|TRBV9
CASSVETTPTGELFF
TGTGCCAGCAGCGTAGAAACCACACCGACCGGGGAGCTGTTTTTT
>.|.|TRBJ2-7|TRBV5-6
CASSLGVVQGIGEQYF
TGTGCCAGCAGCTTGGGTGTGGTCCAGGGGATTGGCGAGCAGTACTTC
>.|.|TRBJ2-7|TRBV29-1
CSALTGRSSYEQYF
TGCAGCGCCCTGACGGGGAGGAGCTCCTACGAGCAGTACTTC
>TRBD2|.|TRBJ2-7|TRBV15
CATSFVREGYEQYF
TGTGCCACCAGCTTTGTGCGGGAGGGCTACGAGCAGTACTTC
>.|.|TRBJ2-7|TRBV19
CASSVGPSYEQYF
TGTGCCAGTAGTGTGGGGCCCTCCTACGAGCAGTACTTC
>.|.|TRBJ1-2|TRBV27
CASSLRGINYGYTF
TGTGCCAGCAGTTTAAGGGGCATTAACTATGGCTACACCTTC
>TRBD1|once|TRBJ1-4|TRBV11-3
CASSYHRTGGEKLFF
TGTGCCAGCAGCTATCATAGGACAGGAGGGGAAAAACTGTTTTTT
>TRBD1|.|TRBJ1-2|TRBV11-1
CASSPDRAGYTF
TGTGCCAGCAGCCCTGACAGGGCTGGCTACACCTTC
>.|.|TRBJ1-2|TRBV27
CATTGGANYGYTF
TGTGCCACCACGGGGGGGGCTAACTATGGCTACACCTTC
>.|.|TRBJ1-2|TRBV14
CASSQVELNYGYTF
TGTGCCAGCAGCCAAGTTGAGCTGAACTATGGCTACACCTTC
>TRBD2|few|TRBJ2-1|TRBV7-9
CASSGGLAGGQSYNEQFF
TGTGCCAGCAGCGGGGGACTAGCGGGGGGGCAGTCCTACAATGAGCAGTTCTTC
>TRBD2|.|TRBJ2-3|TRBV9
CASSVEVAGGYTDTQYF
TGTGCCAGCAGCGTAGAAGTAGCGGGGGGGTACACAGATACGCAGTATTTT
>.|.|TRBJ1-2|TRBV5-4
CASALAEALGVYGYTF
TGTGCCAGCGCTTTGGCCGAAGCACTCGGGGTTTATGGCTACACCTTC
>TRBD2|.|TRBJ2-2|TRBV9
CASSVPLSGGNTGELFF
TGTGCCAGCAGCGTACCACTTAGCGGGGGTAACACCGGGGAGCTGTTTTTT
>TRBD2|.|TRBJ2-1|TRBV2
CASSEWLAGNEQFF
TGTGCCAGCAGTGAATGGTTAGCGGGTAATGAGCAGTTCTTC
>TRBD1|.|TRBJ2-7|TRBV5-5
CASSLAVGQGSYEQYF
TGTGCCAGCAGCTTGGCCGTGGGACAGGGGTCCTACGAGCAGTACTTC
>TRBD1|once|TRBJ2-5|TRBV7-2
CASSFRDSVYQETQYF
TGTGCCAGCAGCTTTCGGGACAGTGTGTACCAAGAGACCCAGTACTTC
>TRBD2|.|TRBJ2-3|TRBV13
CASSSTTVSGDSTDTQYF
TGTGCCAGCAGCTCCACCACCGTTAGCGGGGATAGCACAGATACGCAGTATTTT
>.|.|TRBJ1-1|TRBV6-5
CASMWGTHTEAFF
TGTGCCAGCATGTGGGGCACTCACACTGAAGCTTTCTTT
>.|.|TRBJ1-2|TRBV29-1
CSVDSEFLNGYTF
TGCAGCGTTGATTCGGAGTTTTTAAATGGCTACACCTTC
>.|once|TRBJ1-3|TRBV6-5
CASSPDSRSGNTIYF
TGTGCCAGCAGTCCAGACAGCCGCTCTGGAAACACCATATATTTT